These 12 T cell receptor beta chains came from one sample sequenced in a study of sequential checkpoint blockade in melanoma. The data were produced by immunoSEQ multiplex PCR, yet TCRdb's version contains in-frame clones alone and is incomplete. The repertoire includes approximately 2,800 clones, 27% of them detected once, and roughly 12% sits in the top ten. The treatment here: randomized to nivolumab then ipilimumab (arm A) or the reverse (arm B). The sequencing used tumor tissue (inferred from file names), collected from a patient given nivolumab and ipilimumab in sequence. The receptors here all came from a human donor with melanoma.

The table lists this clone with a few counts. V is TRBV6-8 and J is TRBJ2-7, with D possibly matching TRBD1 (6 bases). Germline-derived CDR1 and CDR2 are MNHGY and SAAAGT. Trimming shortened V by 5 bases and J by 3 bases, and 14 bases separated the two germline ends. The CDR3 has 14 amino acids. CDR3 sequence (DNA): TGTGCCAGCAGTAAGGACAGAGTTAGCTACGAGCAGTACTTC. Protein product: CASSKDRVSYEQYF.

The rearrangement links TRBV28 to TRBJ1-5; D is uncertain. Germline CDR1 and CDR2: MDHEN and SYDVKM. V was shortened by 4 bases and J by 7 bases, with 14 bases between the two germline ends. The CDR3 spans 14 residues. CDR3 DNA: TGTGCCAGCAGTTCGCGGCCAGTATCGCAGCCCCAGCATTTT. Translated, it gives CASSSRPVSQPQHF.

In its sample, this clone was seen a few times. This chain joins TRBV30 and TRBJ1-5; TRBD1 might be the D (6 bases). V lost 3 bases and J 0 bases, leaving 15 bases between the germline ends. This CDR3 spans 16 amino acids. Germline V lookup: CDR1 GTSNPN, CDR2 SVGIG (reference sequence). CDR3: CAWSPGGALSNQPQHF. Written as DNA, the CDR3 is TGTGCCTGGAGCCCCGGGGGGGCCCTTAGCAATCAGCCCCAGCATTTT.

The gene calls are TRBV30 and TRBJ2-6; 12 bases line up with TRBD2. V lost 8 bases to trimming and J lost 3 bases; unmatched junction nucleotides: 5. The CDR3 covers 15 residues. Germline lookup yields CDR1 GTSNPN and CDR2 SVGIG (reference sequence). CDR3 DNA: TGTGCCGGACTAGCGGGAACTTATGGGGCCAACGTCCTGACTTTC. Encoded protein: CAGLAGTYGANVLTF.

This chain links TRBV29-1 with TRBJ1-1; possibly TRBD1 for D (5 bases). CDR3 size: 14 residues. V was clipped by 3 bases and J by 5 bases, with 16 bases between them. Germline V lookup: CDR1 SQVTM, CDR2 ANQGSEA. CDR3 region: CSVDPHLGRTEAFF. The DNA for the CDR3 is TGCAGCGTTGACCCTCACCTGGGGCGGACTGAAGCTTTCTTT.

This sequence joins TRBV5-1 and TRBJ2-7, with a possible D match to TRBD2 (5 bases). CDR1 is SGHRS and CDR2 is YFSETQ in the germline V gene. This CDR3 region has 17 residues. The V and J ends lost 0 bases and 1 base respectively, with 17 bases between them. The CDR3 coding sequence is TGCGCCAGCAGCTTGGCCAAAGGAGGCTCCTCGTCCTACGAGCAGTACTTC. Protein: CASSLAKGGSSSYEQYF.

This clone was detected only a few times. The rearrangement links TRBV9 to TRBJ2-1, with 8 positions matching TRBD1. The CDR3 totals 16 residues. Trimming cost V 2 bases and J 3 bases; bases outside gene matches: 7. The germline V gene has CDR1 SGDLS and CDR2 YYNGEE. CDR3 in DNA: TGTGCCAGCAGCGTCCGGACAGGGCGTTACTACAATGAGCAGTTCTTC. It is translated as CASSVRTGRYYNEQFF.

The gene calls are TRBV29-1 and TRBJ2-5, with TRBD2 matching over 10 bases. With 7 bases clipped from V and 5 bases from J, the junction kept 10 bases outside the gene matches. The CDR3 length is 14 residues. Germline lookup yields CDR1 SQVTM and CDR2 ANQGSEA. CDR3 residues: CSATLAGAGETQYF. The DNA for the CDR3 is TGCAGCGCTACCCTAGCGGGGGCCGGCGAGACCCAGTACTTC.

The chain couples TRBV2 to TRBJ1-5, with D hard to call. The CDR3 spans 14 residues. Germline CDR1 is SNHLY and CDR2 is FYNNEI. Trimming removed 6 bases at V and 1 base at J, with 10 bases between. Written as DNA, the CDR3 is TGTGCCAGCAGCGTGAAGGAGAGCAATCAGCCCCAGCATTTT. Its translation is CASSVKESNQPQHF.

This clone appeared a few times. V usage is TRBV11-3 and J usage is TRBJ1-2; D is ambiguous. Germline V CDR1 and CDR2: SGHNT, YENEEA. V was shortened by 2 bases and J by 6 bases, with 13 bases between the two germline ends. There are 14 residues in the CDR3. DNA for the CDR3: TGTGCCAGCAGCTTAAGCGGCGGAGGGAATGGCTACACCTTC. This gives the protein CASSLSGGGNGYTF.

The sample holds a few counts of this clone. This chain joins TRBV11-3 and TRBJ1-6, with 8 bases aligning to TRBD1. The CDR3 consists of 15 residues. Germline CDR1 SGHNT, CDR2 YENEEA. The J segment lost 7 bases and the V segment lost 5 bases, leaving 7 bases of the junction unmatched. CDR3: CASSPFTGGNSPLHF. The CDR3 DNA reads as TGTGCCAGCAGCCCTTTTACAGGGGGGAATTCACCCCTCCACTTT.

This clone was detected only a few times. The genes are TRBV28 and TRBJ1-5; the D is unclear. The V gene's germline CDR1 is MDHEN and CDR2 SYDVKM. V lost 2 bases, J lost 5 bases, and 10 bases lay in between. This CDR3 contains 14 residues. The CDR3 coding sequence is TGTGCCAGCAGTTTAGGAGGGAATCATCAGCCCCAGCATTTT. Residues: CASSLGGNHQPQHF.